This T cell receptor beta chain is from a study of T cells in tuberculosis. On the study more broadly: This South African cohort compared adolescents with or without latent tuberculosis against adults with active tuberculosis. Broader study findings: Smaller alpha distances in active tuberculosis partly reflected shorter CDR3-alpha lengths. Active tuberculosis TCR-alpha repertoires lay closer to GMM-specific TCRs than IGRA-negative controls, suggesting clonal expansion.

Turning to this clone: Its specificity is not known.

Germline V gene sequence: CDR1 GTSNPN, CDR2 SVGIG (reference sequence). V was clipped by 5 bases and J by 4 bases, with 11 bases between them. The CDR3 sequence is 12 residues long. Repertoires were generated with immunoSEQ multiplex PCR, while TCRdb's copy carries only in-frame clones and drops some. The sample yields tens of thousands of clones, over 85% seen once. V usage is TRBV30 and J usage is TRBJ1-2; D is unresolved. The sequence was obtained from a donor between 10 and 35 years old with latent tuberculosis or without tuberculosis infection. Some clones in this sample may be carry-over from other donors' samples. The sample taken for sequencing was PBMCs. Written as DNA, the CDR3 is TGTGCCTGGGCCTTGAACTTCTATGGCTACACCTTC. Its protein product is CAWALNFYGYTF.